This passage covers 13 T cell receptor beta chains from one sample sequenced in a study of T cell clonality in common variable immunodeficiency. Notes on the study in general: In common variable immunodeficiency, TCR beta chains reportedly carried fewer deletions and N-nucleotide insertions.

Only in-frame clones appear in the TCRdb table, and some are missing; sequencing was by immunoSEQ multiplex PCR. This sample carries about 28,000 clones and no singletons, and 3% to 3.5% goes to the top ten. No antigen has been identified for these receptors. Specimen: peripheral blood mononuclear cells. The receptors were gathered from a human donor with common variable immunodeficiency.

This clone was found a few times. The read comes to an end 3 residues before the CDR3 does, leaving the germline J gene to fill in the end. This chain joins TRBV2 and TRBJ2-7; 10 bases are shared with TRBD1. The CDR3 sequence is 17 residues long. The germline V gene has CDR1 SNHLY and CDR2 FYNNEI. V shed 5 bases, J shed 6 bases, and the junction held 16 bases outside the gene matches. CDR3 DNA (partial): TGTGCCAGCAGTCAACATTACGGAGGACAGGGGGATGGCGAG. It translates to CASSQHYGGQGDGE. The complete CDR3 protein is CASSQHYGGQGDGEQYF.

The sample holds many counts of this clone. The observed sequence ends 3 residues before the CDR3 terminus, with the missing tail filled in from the germline J gene. The chain couples TRBV30 to TRBJ2-3; D is possibly TRBD2 (5 bases). The CDR3 contains 15 residues. From germline, CDR1 is GTSNPN and CDR2 SVGIG (reference sequence). V was cut by 3 bases and J by 2 bases, with 15 bases left in between. The CDR3 bases that were read are TGTGCCTGGAGGAAGCACGGGGTAAACACAGATACG. Translated, it gives CAWRKHGVNTDT. The whole CDR3 sequence reads CAWRKHGVNTDTQYF. The variable domain in full, with the rest retrieved from reference TRBV30 and TRBJ2-3, is SQTIHQWPATLVQPVGSPLSLECTVEGTSNPNLYWYRQAAGRGLQLLFYSVGIGQISSEVPQNLSASRPQDRQFILSSKKLLLSDSGFYLCAWRKHGVNTDTQYFGPGTRLTVL.

Comments on this clone: The read halts 3 residues ahead of the CDR3 end, with the missing end drawn from the germline J gene. The chain combines TRBV7-9 with TRBJ2-2; 9 bases are a match to TRBD1. The ends lost 4 bases at V and 6 bases at J; junction bases unmatched: 3. This CDR3 region has 14 residues. Germline-derived CDR1 and CDR2 are SEHNR and FQNEAQ (reference sequence). The covered CDR3 bases are TGTGCCAGCAGCTGGACAGGGGCCGCCGGGGAG. Its translation is CASSWTGAAGE. The entire CDR3 protein reads CASSWTGAAGELFF.

This clone has more than one count but fewer than ten. The CDR3 end is not reached by the read, which stops 3 residues before it; the germline J gene fills it in. V usage is TRBV20-1 and J usage is TRBJ2-5; 12 bases fit TRBD2. This CDR3 has 18 residues. Per the germline V gene, CDR1 is DFQATT and CDR2 is SNEGSKA (reference sequence). After removal of 0 bases from V and 2 bases from J, the junction contained 10 bases not matched to a gene. The DNA read from the CDR3 is TGCAGTGCTAGAGATATCACGGGACTAGCGGGCCCACAAGAGACC. Translation gives CSARDITGLAGPQET. The full CDR3 protein is CSARDITGLAGPQETQYF.

This clone was seen a handful of times. The read falls 3 residues short of the CDR3 end, and the missing part is taken from the germline J gene. This sequence joins TRBV6-7 and TRBJ2-3; 9 nucleotides line up with TRBD1. TRBV6-7 has ORF status, its function being uncertain. CDR3 length equals 15 residues. J lost 3 bases, V lost 2 bases, and 3 bases had no gene match. CDR3 protein: CASSYGDRVTDTQYF. The sequenced part of the CDR3 DNA is TGTGCCAGCAGTTACGGGGACAGGGTAACAGATACG.

To note about this clone: Read coverage stops 3 residues before the CDR3 terminus; the germline J gene supplies the remainder. The chain is built from TRBV7-9 and TRBJ2-7; no reliable D call. The length of the CDR3 is 11 residues. Germline V gives CDR1 SEHNR, CDR2 FQNEAQ (reference sequence). The V and J ends lost 8 bases and 2 bases respectively, with 7 bases between them. The CDR3 bases that were read are TGTGCCAGCCAGGAAGCCTACGAG. It codes for CASQEAYE. The complete CDR3 sequence is CASQEAYEQYF.

There are a few counts of this clone. The read falls 3 residues short of the CDR3 end, and the missing part is taken from the germline J gene. The chain combines TRBV6-1 with TRBJ1-5, with D tentatively TRBD1 (5 bases). The CDR3 length is 15 residues. Per germline, CDR1 MNHNS and CDR2 SASEGT. V was clipped by 3 bases and J by 1 base, with 10 bases between them. This chain's CDR3 is CASSEIRGSNQPQHF. The CDR3 bases that were read are TGTGCCAGCAGTGAGATTAGGGGAAGCAATCAGCCC.

This clone was observed a handful of times. The observed sequence ends 3 residues before the CDR3 terminus, with the missing tail filled in from the germline J gene. The rearrangement joins TRBV6-2 or TRBV6-3 to TRBJ2-1, with 16 nucleotides matching TRBD2. Germline values: CDR1 MNHEY, CDR2 SVGEGT. Losses at the gene ends were 8 bases for V and 8 bases for J; bases not matched to a gene: 9. CDR3 length equals 16 residues. The CDR3 loop is CASGEGLAGGLHEQFF. Incomplete CDR3 DNA: TGTGCCAGCGGGGAGGGACTAGCGGGGGGGCTCCATGAG.

There are many counts of this clone. The read ends 3 residues before the CDR3 terminus; that terminus is restored from the germline J gene. The V and J genes are TRBV19 and TRBJ1-2; maybe TRBD1 (5 bases). The V and J ends lost 5 bases and 0 bases respectively, with 13 bases between them. Looked up from germline, CDR1 is LNHDA and CDR2 is SQIVND (reference sequence). This CDR3 contains 15 residues. The CDR3 protein is CASSATPTANYGYTF. CDR3 bases read: TGTGCCAGTAGTGCCACCCCGACAGCTAACTATGGC.

This clone was counted ten times or more. The read ends 3 residues before the CDR3 terminus; that terminus is restored from the germline J gene. The rearrangement joins TRBV19 to TRBJ1-5, with unresolved D. The ends were cut back, 5 bases at V and 7 bases at J, with 9 bases in the middle. CDR3 size: 12 residues. Germline lookup yields CDR1 LNHDA and CDR2 SQIVND (reference sequence). CDR3 DNA (partial): TGTGCCAGTAGTCCCCAGGTCCAGCCC. Its translation: CASSPQVQP. The complete CDR3 sequence is CASSPQVQPQHF.

This clone came up a few times. Read data end 3 residues before the CDR3 end; the end is taken from the germline J gene. The chain has TRBV7-9 and TRBJ2-3; D is unresolved. The CDR3 sequence is 12 residues long. Germline lookup yields CDR1 SEHNR and CDR2 FQNEAQ (reference sequence). The V gene lost 4 bases and the J gene lost 4 bases, with 6 bases spanning the gap. The part of the CDR3 DNA that was read is TGTGCCAGCAGCTCCCTCGCAGATACG. Amino acids: CASSSLADT. The entire CDR3 sequence reads CASSSLADTQYF.

This clone was found a few times. The CDR3 is cut off 3 residues early in the read; its end comes from the germline J gene. The V call is TRBV29-1, the J call TRBJ2-5; TRBD2 agrees at 8 bases. V was pared by 7 bases and J by 2 bases, with 15 bases of the junction left unmatched. The germline V gene encodes CDR1 SQVTM and CDR2 ANQGSEA. The CDR3 spans 16 residues. The covered CDR3 bases are TGCAGCGCTCTTGGCCGGGACACGGGGGGGCAAGAGACC. Amino acid sequence: CSALGRDTGGQET. In full, the CDR3 reads CSALGRDTGGQETQYF.

In its sample, this clone was seen many times. The read is 3 residues too short to cover the CDR3 end, so that end is filled in from the germline J gene. V and J are TRBV5-5 and TRBJ2-7; TRBD2 is a possible D gene (7 bases). Germline V lookup: CDR1 SGHKS, CDR2 YYEKEE (reference sequence). This CDR3 region has 13 residues. The V end was cut by 8 bases, the J end by 0 bases, with 12 bases between. The CDR3 loop is CASEGDYSYEQYF. CDR3 bases read: TGTGCCAGTGAGGGGGACTACTCCTACGAG.